This entry lists 20 T cell receptor beta chains sequenced from one sample in a study of cytomegalovirus exposure and HLA in healthy donors. The PCR was carried out with 60 Vbeta primers and 13 Jbeta primers. The repertoire was sequenced with immunoSEQ multiplex PCR; TCRdb's copy has only in-frame clones and lacks some. The sample has 100,000 to 150,000 clones, around 78% seen once. The sample comprised PBMCs. These receptors all come from a man between 18 and 29 years old in good health and CMV-seropositive.

The chain has TRBV28 and TRBJ2-3, with a weak D call TRBD2 (7 bases). The CDR3 contains 17 residues. CDR1 is MDHEN and CDR2 is SYDVKM in the germline V gene. Trimming cost V 2 bases and J 1 base, with 16 bases left between them. The CDR3 loop reads CASSLLGGGGGTDTQYF. The CDR3 nucleotides are TGTGCCAGCAGTTTACTTGGAGGAGGGGGGGGCACAGATACGCAGTATTTT.

This clone was seen only once. The chain carries TRBV7-6 and TRBJ1-1; TRBD1 is a possible D gene (5 bases). Trimming pared 0 bases from V and 0 bases from J, leaving 11 bases between. CDR1 is SGHVS and CDR2 is FNYEAQ in the germline V gene. The CDR3 totals 16 residues. The CDR3 spells CASSLARAGMNTEAFF. The CDR3 DNA reads as TGTGCCAGCAGCTTAGCGCGCGCAGGGATGAACACTGAAGCTTTCTTT.

The chain couples TRBV7-6 to TRBJ1-3; D is undetermined. The CDR3 consists of 13 residues. V lost 1 base, J lost 5 bases, and 6 bases lay in between. Germline V gene data show CDR1 as SGHVS and CDR2 as FNYEAQ. CDR3 bases: TGTGCCAGCAGCTTAGACAGTAGAAACACCATATATTTT. Its protein is CASSLDSRNTIYF. Based on the CDR3 plus reference TRBV7-6 and TRBJ1-3, the full variable domain is GAGVSQSPRYKVTKRGQDVALRCDPISGHVSLYWYRQALGQGPEFLTYFNYEAQQDKSGLPNDRFSAERPEGSISTLTIQRTEQRDSAMYRCASSLDSRNTIYFGEGSWLTVV.

This chain uses TRBV7-8 with TRBJ1-5, with D uncertain. Trimming took 2 bases from V and 6 from J, leaving 20 bases between them. The CDR3 sequence is 17 residues long. Per germline, CDR1 SGHVS and CDR2 FQNEAQ. CDR3 protein: CASSLKSWPFTGQPQHF. In DNA form, the CDR3 reads TGTGCCAGCAGCTTAAAATCTTGGCCATTCACGGGTCAGCCCCAGCATTTT.

V usage is TRBV4-2 and J usage is TRBJ2-3, with D unresolved. This CDR3 is built from 16 residues. V lost 0 bases and J 0 bases, leaving 10 bases between the germline ends. Germline V gives CDR1 LGHNA, CDR2 YNFKEQ. The CDR3 nucleotides are TGTGCCAGCAGCCAAGATCTACTGTCTAGCACAGATACGCAGTATTTT. Its protein product is CASSQDLLSSTDTQYF.

The rearrangement links TRBV11-2 to TRBJ2-7; D ambiguous. CDR3 length: 12 amino acids. Trimming removed 3 bases at V and 4 bases at J, with 7 bases between. The germline V gene has CDR1 SGHAT and CDR2 FQNNGV. CDR3 in amino acids: CASSFPRYEQYF. CDR3 in DNA: TGTGCCAGCAGCTTCCCCAGGTACGAGCAGTACTTC. The entire variable domain, with the rest obtained from reference TRBV11-2 and TRBJ2-7, is as follows: EAGVAQSPRYKIIEKRQSVAFWCNPISGHATLYWYQQILGQGPKLLIQFQNNGVVDDSQLPKDRFSAERLKGVDSTLKIQPAKLEDSAVYLCASSFPRYEQYFGPGTRLTVT.

This chain joins TRBV19 and TRBJ2-7; TRBD1 agrees at 10 bases. Germline V gene lookup returns CDR1 LNHDA and CDR2 SQIVND (reference sequence). With V trimmed by 6 bases and J by 3 bases, 5 bases remained unmatched. The CDR3 has 14 amino acids. DNA of the CDR3: TGTGCCAGTAGAGCCGGGACAGGGGACTACGAGCAGTACTTC. This translates into CASRAGTGDYEQYF.

The rearrangement uses TRBV30 and TRBJ2-2, with 14 nucleotides matching TRBD2. The germline V gene encodes CDR1 GTSNPN and CDR2 SVGIG (reference sequence). The junction had 10 bases not matched to a gene; V was cut back by 4 bases and J by 6 bases. The CDR3 has 17 amino acids. The CDR3 spells CAWTSGLAGVLAGELFF. In DNA form, the CDR3 reads TGTGCCTGGACGTCGGGACTAGCGGGGGTCCTGGCCGGGGAGCTGTTTTTT.

This chain joins TRBV12-5 and TRBJ1-6; 7 bases line up with TRBD1. The junction had 4 bases not matched to a gene; V was cut back by 1 base and J by 7 bases. Germline V lookup: CDR1 LGHNT, CDR2 FRNRAP. This CDR3 is built from 15 residues. CDR3 nucleotide sequence: TGTGCTAGTGGTTTGGGGGACAGACTAAATTCACCCCTCCACTTT. Its protein product is CASGLGDRLNSPLHF.

The V call is TRBV5-6, the J call TRBJ2-4; 7 bases are shared with TRBD2. This CDR3 has 13 amino acids. Germline-derived CDR1 and CDR2 are SGHDT and YYEEEE. Germline trimming cut 4 bases from V and 10 bases from J; bases unmatched to any gene: 8. CDR3 nucleotides: TGTGCCAGCAGCAGCGGGATCCTCCTAATTCAGTACTTC. Encoded protein: CASSSGILLIQYF.

The chain links TRBV27 to TRBJ2-7; 8 bases are a match to TRBD2. The germline V gene has CDR1 MNHEY and CDR2 SMNVEV (reference sequence). The CDR3 length is 15 residues. V shed 2 bases, J shed 2 bases, and the junction held 5 bases outside the gene matches. DNA of the CDR3: TGTGCCAGCAGTTTAAGCGGGGGCCAAACCTACGAGCAGTACTTC. Translated, it gives CASSLSGGQTYEQYF.

This clone was picked up a small number of times. The chain carries TRBV4-1 and TRBJ2-2, with D hard to call. CDR3 length: 12 amino acids. CDR1 and CDR2 (germline): MGHRA, YSYEKL. Trimming removed 3 bases at V and 5 bases at J, with 4 bases between. The CDR3 DNA reads as TGCGCCAGCAGCCACAGTACCGGGGAGCTGTTTTTT. This encodes CASSHSTGELFF.

The CDR3 spells CASSLDSGRPYGYTF. Written as DNA, the CDR3 is TGTGCCAGCAGCCTGGACAGCGGCCGACCCTATGGCTACACCTTC. V usage is TRBV13 and J usage is TRBJ1-2; tentative D call: TRBD1 (6 bases). Trimming took 5 bases from V and 4 from J, leaving 17 bases between them. CDR3 size: 15 residues. Germline-derived CDR1 and CDR2 are PRHDT and FYEKMQ (reference sequence).

The CDR3 sequence is CASFPGLADLVIYNEQFF. The CDR3 nucleotides are TGTGCCAGCTTTCCGGGACTAGCGGATCTCGTAATCTACAATGAGCAGTTCTTC. This chain joins TRBV27 and TRBJ2-1; TRBD2 aligns across 11 bases. V shed 8 bases, J shed 3 bases, and the junction held 15 bases outside the gene matches. Germline values: CDR1 MNHEY, CDR2 SMNVEV (reference sequence). The CDR3 has 18 amino acids.

The chain has TRBV4-1 and TRBJ1-2, with D uncertain. CDR1 and CDR2 (germline): MGHRA, YSYEKL. CDR3 length: 16 amino acids. Trimming took 0 bases from V and 0 from J, leaving 11 bases between them. In DNA form, the CDR3 reads TGCGCCAGCAGCCAAGATCATGAGAATTCTAACTATGGCTACACCTTC. Protein sequence: CASSQDHENSNYGYTF.

The chain is built from TRBV2 and TRBJ2-3; D is possibly TRBD2 (5 bases). Germline CDR1 is SNHLY and CDR2 is FYNNEI. V lost 0 bases and J lost 0, with 10 bases in between. The CDR3 contains 16 residues. The CDR3 DNA sequence: TGTGCCAGCAGTGAAGCAGGGCTAGCAAGCACAGATACGCAGTATTTT. Translated, it gives CASSEAGLASTDTQYF.

The rearrangement joins TRBV6-5 to TRBJ1-2; D is unclear. Germline CDR1 and CDR2: MNHEY and SVGAGI. The CDR3 length is 13 residues. Trimming removed 7 bases at V and 4 bases at J, with 13 bases between. The CDR3 loop reads CASTDLEAYGYTF. The CDR3 DNA reads as TGTGCCAGCACCGACCTGGAGGCCTATGGCTACACCTTC.

The chain has TRBV2 and TRBJ1-2; 7 bases are shared with TRBD1. CDR3 length: 16 residues. From germline, CDR1 is SNHLY and CDR2 FYNNEI. Unmatched junction bases numbered 12, after V lost 4 bases and J lost 4 bases. CDR3 loop: CASSARRTGDIYGYTF. Here the CDR3 DNA reads TGTGCCAGCAGTGCCCGCAGGACAGGAGACATCTATGGCTACACCTTC.

V and J are TRBV5-6 and TRBJ1-1; TRBD1 matches at 7 bases. Trimming took 3 bases from V and 8 from J; bases not matched to a gene: 10. Germline V gene data show CDR1 as SGHDT and CDR2 as YYEEEE. CDR3 length equals 14 residues. CDR3 DNA sequence: TGTGCCAGCAGCTGGGGGGACAGCCAATTAGAAGCTTTCTTT. Translated, it gives CASSWGDSQLEAFF. The variable domain in full, completed from reference TRBV5-6 and TRBJ1-1, reads DAGVTQSPTHLIKTRGQQVTLRCSPKSGHDTVSWYQQALGQGPQFIFQYYEEEERQRGNFPDRFSGHQFPNYSSELNVNALLLGDSALYLCASSWGDSQLEAFFGQGTRLTVV.

The rearrangement uses TRBV2 and TRBJ1-2; 9 bases map to TRBD1. CDR1 and CDR2 (germline): SNHLY, FYNNEI. This CDR3 has 14 residues. Losses at the gene ends were 5 bases for V and 0 bases for J; bases not matched to a gene: 1. The CDR3 loop reads CASSWDRANYGYTF. For the CDR3, the DNA is TGTGCCAGCAGTTGGGACAGGGCTAACTATGGCTACACCTTC.